One and the same sample provided the 24 T cell receptor beta chains below, sequenced in a study of blood T cells in healthy people across ages (dated by TCRdb to between 2014 and 2016). The method was 5' RACE. The reads were generated on an Illumina HiSeq 2500. A second PCR of roughly 6 to 12 cycles was performed with a sample-barcoded 5' primer and a J-beta primer mix. Clones were called with MiXCR by TCRdb after fastp trimmed the public reads at Q25, and only in-frame beta chains were retained. Merged by CDR3 protein, the rows form single entries marked with the most common genes and DNA. The sample profile shows about 640,000 distinct CDR3 sequences; 40% to 45% of them were found once. The ten most abundant clones make up 25% to 35% of the sample. Sequences were obtained from blood. The receptor set was obtained from a man older than 75 in good health.

The CDR3 loop reads CSAPRGPRYNEQFF. Written as DNA, the CDR3 is TGCAGTGCTCCTAGGGGACCCAGGTACAATGAGCAGTTCTTC. The chain carries TRBV20-1 and TRBJ2-1; D could derive from TRBD1 or TRBD2 (5 bases each). CDR1 is DFQATT and CDR2 is SNEGSKA in the germline V gene (reference sequence). The CDR3 length is 14 residues. V shed 5 bases and J shed 4 bases, with 15 bases lying between them.

The chain couples TRBV3-1 to TRBJ2-2, with D possibly being TRBD2 (5 bases). The V gene lost 0 bases and the J gene lost 6 bases, with 11 bases spanning the gap. This CDR3 contains 15 residues. Per germline, CDR1 LGHDT and CDR2 YNNKEL (reference sequence). CDR3 region: CASSQDNGVSGELFF. CDR3 nucleotides: TGTGCCAGCAGCCAAGATAACGGGGTTTCCGGGGAGCTGTTTTTT.

This clonotype was counted only a few times. J is TRBJ1-2 and V is TRBV27; a possible D gene is TRBD1 (5 bases). Germline CDR1 MNHEY, CDR2 SMNVEV (reference sequence). V lost 2 bases to trimming and J lost 7 bases, with 11 bases between them. This CDR3 spans 13 amino acids. The CDR3 DNA reads TGTGCCAGCAGTTTAAGAAGGGGAACTGGCTACACCTTC. As protein: CASSLRRGTGYTF.

V gene TRBV21-1 combines with J gene TRBJ1-2; whether TRBD1, the table's D call, matches the DNA was not checked. TRBV21-1 is a pseudogene. The CDR3 spans 19 residues. This CDR3 reads CASSKARKTGQRSRGRYAF. As DNA, the CDR3 is TGTGCCAGCAGCAAAGCTCGTAAAACGGGACAGCGGTCGCGGGGACGCTACGCCTTC.

There are a few counts of this clonotype. The V and J genes are TRBV20-1 and TRBJ2-3; the D is unclear. CDR1 is DFQATT, CDR2 SNEGSKA, per germline (reference sequence). The CDR3 extends over 12 amino acids. Trimming pared 3 bases from V and 0 bases from J, leaving 4 bases between. The CDR3 here is CSASTSTDTQYF. CDR3 nucleotide sequence: TGCAGTGCTAGCACTAGCACAGATACGCAGTATTTT.

The count of this clonotype is one. This chain joins TRBV7-8 and TRBJ1-2, with 7 bases that match TRBD1. There are 14 residues in the CDR3. Germline CDR1 is SGHVS and CDR2 is FQNEAQ. V dropped 5 bases and J dropped 4; count of bases not matched to a gene: 7. CDR3 DNA: TGTGCCAGCAGCATAAGACAGGGAGCCTATGGCTACACCTTC. Translated, it gives CASSIRQGAYGYTF.

This clonotype was recorded a few times. CDR3 bases: TGTGCCAGCAGCCTAGGGACAGCCCCTCAGCCCCAGCATTTT. Amino acid sequence: CASSLGTAPQPQHF. The chain is built from TRBV7-2 and TRBJ1-5, with 7 positions matching TRBD1. There are 14 residues in the CDR3. Germline V lookup: CDR1 SGHTA, CDR2 FQGNSA. The V and J ends lost 5 bases and 6 bases, in that order; junction bases with no gene match: 7. The full variable domain, with the rest looked up from reference TRBV7-2 and TRBJ1-5, is GAGVSQSPSNKVTEKGKDVELRCDPISGHTALYWYRQSLGQGLEFLIYFQGNSAPDKSGLPSDRFSAERTGGSVSTLTIQRTQQEDSAVYLCASSLGTAPQPQHFGDGTRLSIL.

The V gene is TRBV10-2, the J gene TRBJ2-7; D unclear. Per the germline V gene, CDR1 is WSHSY and CDR2 is SAAADI. The CDR3 sequence is 12 residues long. V lost 11 bases to trimming and J lost 12 bases, with 23 bases between them. The CDR3 coding sequence is TGCGCCCGACACCGCTCTGGGTTTAAGGGGTACTTC. It translates to CARHRSGFKGYF.

This clonotype was detected only a few times. The chain has TRBV7-3 and TRBJ1-2, with D uncertain. Germline V lookup: CDR1 SGHTA, CDR2 FQGTGA. V was shortened by 3 bases and J by 4 bases, with 12 bases between the two germline ends. The CDR3 consists of 14 residues. CDR3 DNA: TGTGCCAGCAGCTTCAAACCGGGCCCCTATGGCTACACCTTC. Translating it yields CASSFKPGPYGYTF. The whole variable domain, remainder taken from reference TRBV7-3 and TRBJ1-2, is GAGVSQTPSNKVTEKGKYVELRCDPISGHTALYWYRQSLGQGPEFLIYFQGTGAADDSGLPNDRFFAVRPEGSVSTLKIQRTERGDSAVYLCASSFKPGPYGYTFGSGTRLTVV.

The chain has TRBV6-2 or TRBV6-3 and TRBJ2-4; TRBD2 matches 9 bases. With the DNA end fitting TRBJ2-7 better, the J assignment may be wrong. Germline V CDR1 and CDR2: MNHEY, SVGEGT. This CDR3 is 16 amino acids long. The CDR3 bases are TGTGCCAGCAGTTCCCGACTAGCGGAACTAAGCTACGAGCAGTACTTC. This encodes CASSSRLAELSYEQYF.

This clonotype was seen repeatedly, ten times or more. J is TRBJ2-7 and V is TRBV7-2, with D possibly being TRBD1 (6 bases). Germline V gives CDR1 SGHTA, CDR2 FQGNSA. The CDR3 runs 15 residues. Trimming cost V 1 base and J 4 bases, with 14 bases left between them. The CDR3 sequence: CASSLGLGRGYEQYF. The CDR3 bases are TGTGCCAGCAGCTTAGGTTTAGGCAGGGGATACGAGCAGTACTTC.

This clonotype was detected many times. This chain joins TRBV29-1 and TRBJ1-2; TRBD1 is a possible D gene (6 bases). The germline V gene encodes CDR1 SQVTM and CDR2 ANQGSEA. Trimming pared 3 bases from V and 7 bases from J, leaving 15 bases between. This CDR3 contains 13 residues. This CDR3 is CSVDSQGMGGYTF. The CDR3 bases are TGCAGCGTTGACTCGCAGGGGATGGGTGGCTACACCTTC.

The table lists this clonotype with many counts. The chain joins TRBV29-1 to TRBJ2-1; 9 bases map to TRBD2. This CDR3 has 14 amino acids. The germline CDR1 and CDR2 sequences are SQVTM and ANQGSEA. The V and J ends lost 4 bases and 5 bases, in that order; junction bases with no gene match: 6. The DNA of the CDR3 is TGCAGCGTTGTGGGCGGGAGGGCGGACAATGAGCAGTTCTTC. This encodes CSVVGGRADNEQFF.

This clonotype was detected once. A far larger clone differs by one base, so this is likely a read error. The chain couples TRBV11-3 to TRBJ2-1; D not certain. This CDR3 spans 13 amino acids. Germline V gives CDR1 SGHNT, CDR2 YENEEA. Trimming shortened V by 1 base and J by 5 bases, and 6 bases separated the two germline ends. CDR3 DNA sequence: TGTGCCAGCAGCTTAGGCAGTCACAATGAGCAGTTCTTC. It encodes CASSLGSHNEQFF.

This clonotype was counted between two and nine times. A read error may produce the germline difference seen at one junction end. The chain recombines TRBV7-2 with TRBJ2-5; D not resolved. This CDR3 has 12 residues. The germline CDR1 and CDR2 sequences are SGHTA and FQGNSA. CDR3 in DNA: TGTGCCAGCAGCTTGTACACGGAGACGCAGTACTTC. Encoded protein: CASSLYTETQYF.

The chain uses TRBV6-5 and TRBJ2-5; TRBD2 agrees at 9 bases. The DNA end favors TRBJ2-7, so the J call may be wrong. Germline CDR1 and CDR2: MNHEY and SVGAGI. The CDR3 length is 14 residues. The CDR3 sequence: CASSRGLAIYEQYF. The DNA of the CDR3 is TGTGCCAGCAGTAGGGGACTAGCCATCTACGAGCAGTACTTC.

V usage is TRBV10-3 and J usage is TRBJ2-7, with TRBD1 matching 8 bases. J lost 3 bases, V lost 8 bases, and 9 bases had no gene match. Germline-derived CDR1 and CDR2 are ENHRY and SYGVKD. The CDR3 totals 14 residues. This CDR3 is CAIGDRSSGYEQYF. In DNA form, the CDR3 reads TGTGCCATCGGGGACAGGAGTTCGGGCTACGAGCAGTACTTC.

With respect to this clonotype: Given a much more abundant clone one base away, this may be a read error. V and J are TRBV6-1 and TRBJ2-7, with TRBD2 matching over 9 bases. This CDR3 region has 15 residues. CDR1 and CDR2 (germline): MNHNS, SASEGT. Here the CDR3 DNA reads TGTACCAGCAGCGCCCCTAGCGGGATCGGCTACGAGCAGTACTTC. Protein: CTSSAPSGIGYEQYF.

On this clonotype itself: A much larger clone differs from this one at a single base, so this may be a read error. The V call is TRBV12-3 or TRBV12-4, the J call TRBJ2-5, with D perhaps given as TRBD1 or TRBD2 (6 bases each). The CDR3 contains 15 residues. The CDR3 is CAGSLAGGREETQYF. The DNA of the CDR3 is TGTGCCGGCAGTTTAGCTGGGGGGCGAGAAGAGACCCAGTACTTC.

This clonotype was counted at least ten times. The chain uses TRBV5-6 and TRBJ1-2; D is unclear. Germline lookup yields CDR1 SGHDT and CDR2 YYEEEE. CDR3 length: 12 residues. Deletions cut 2 bases from V and 6 bases from J, with 8 bases between. The CDR3 DNA is TGTGCCAGCAGCTTAGGGTTTCATGGCTACACCTTC. Amino acids: CASSLGFHGYTF.

As regards this clonotype: A single base separates this from a much larger clone, so it may be a read error. This chain joins TRBV10-3 and TRBJ2-1; D remains unclear. CDR1 is ENHRY and CDR2 is SYGVKD in the germline V gene. V was clipped by 1 base and J by 10 bases, with 8 bases between them. CDR3 size: 12 residues. CDR3 nucleotide sequence: TGTGCCATCAGTGAGTGGGGTTACGAGCAGTTCTTC. This codes for CAISEWGYEQFF.

V and J are TRBV11-3 and TRBJ2-3; D remains ambiguous. V was cut by 5 bases and J by 0 bases, with 9 bases left in between. CDR1 is SGHNT and CDR2 is YENEEA in the germline V gene. This CDR3 is 14 amino acids long. CDR3 in DNA: TGTGCCAGCAGCATTTACACTAGCACAGATACGCAGTATTTT. Translating it yields CASSIYTSTDTQYF.

In its sample, this clonotype was seen a few times. The J gene is TRBJ1-5, the V gene TRBV20-1; D possibly corresponds to TRBD1 (5 bases). The germline V and J ends were trimmed by 6 bases and 1 base, with 13 bases remaining between them. The CDR3 has 14 amino acids. Germline loops: CDR1 DFQATT, CDR2 SNEGSKA (reference sequence). In nucleotides, the CDR3 is TGCAGTGCAGGGGTCCCTGGGAGCAATCAGCCCCAGCATTTT. Translating it yields CSAGVPGSNQPQHF.

This chain links TRBV5-1 with TRBJ2-5; TRBD1 is a possible D gene (6 bases). The CDR3 is 14 residues long. Germline V CDR1 and CDR2: SGHRS, YFSETQ. V lost 4 bases and J lost 3, with 13 bases in between. The CDR3 DNA is TGCGCCAGCAGCGTAACTACAGGGAAAGAGACCCAGTACTTC. This encodes CASSVTTGKETQYF.